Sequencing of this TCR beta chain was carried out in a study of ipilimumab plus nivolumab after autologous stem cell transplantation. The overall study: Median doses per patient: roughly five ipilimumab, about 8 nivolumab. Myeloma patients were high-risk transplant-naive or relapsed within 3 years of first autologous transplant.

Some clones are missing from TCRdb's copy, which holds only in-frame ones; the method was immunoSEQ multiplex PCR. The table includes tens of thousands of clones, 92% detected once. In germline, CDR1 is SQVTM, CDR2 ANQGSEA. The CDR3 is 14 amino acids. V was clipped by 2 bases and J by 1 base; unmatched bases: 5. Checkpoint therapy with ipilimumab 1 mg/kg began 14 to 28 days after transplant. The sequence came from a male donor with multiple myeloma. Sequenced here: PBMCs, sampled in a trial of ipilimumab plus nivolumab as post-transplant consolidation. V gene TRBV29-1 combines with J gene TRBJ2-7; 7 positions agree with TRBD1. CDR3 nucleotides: TGCAGCGTTGAATTTACAGGGGTATCCTACGAGCAGTACTTC. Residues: CSVEFTGVSYEQYF.